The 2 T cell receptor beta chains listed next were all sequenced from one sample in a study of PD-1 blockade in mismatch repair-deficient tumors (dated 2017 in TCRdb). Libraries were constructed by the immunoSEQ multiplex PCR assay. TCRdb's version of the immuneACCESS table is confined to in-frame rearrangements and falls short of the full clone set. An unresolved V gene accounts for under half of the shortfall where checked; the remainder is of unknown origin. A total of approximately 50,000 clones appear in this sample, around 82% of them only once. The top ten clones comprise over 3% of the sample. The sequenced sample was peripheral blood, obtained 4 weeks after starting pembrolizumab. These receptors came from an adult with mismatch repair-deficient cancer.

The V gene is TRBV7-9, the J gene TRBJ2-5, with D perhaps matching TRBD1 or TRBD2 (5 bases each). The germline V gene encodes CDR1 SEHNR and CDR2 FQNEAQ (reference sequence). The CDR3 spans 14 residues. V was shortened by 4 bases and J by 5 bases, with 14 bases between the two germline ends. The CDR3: CASSSTGPPETQYF. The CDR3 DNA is TGTGCCAGCAGCTCCACGGGACCGCCTGAGACCCAGTACTTC.

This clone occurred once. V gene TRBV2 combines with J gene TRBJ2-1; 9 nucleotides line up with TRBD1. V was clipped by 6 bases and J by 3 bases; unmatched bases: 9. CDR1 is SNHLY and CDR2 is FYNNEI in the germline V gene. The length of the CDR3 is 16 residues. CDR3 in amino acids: CASSRSDRGLYNEQFF. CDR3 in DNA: TGTGCCAGCAGCAGATCGGACAGGGGCCTCTACAATGAGCAGTTCTTC. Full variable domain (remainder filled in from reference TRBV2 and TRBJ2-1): EPEVTQTPSHQVTQMGQEVILRCVPISNHLYFYWYRQILGQKVEFLVSFYNNEISEKSEIFDDQFSVERPDGSNFTLKIRSTKLEDSAMYFCASSRSDRGLYNEQFFGPGTRLTVL.